The 30 T cell receptor beta chains below were found in one sample sequenced in a study of vaccination and CD4 T cells after COVID-19. Treatment in this sample: roughly ten-day PBMC culture with coronavirus spike peptide pools or control peptides (ViraFEST assay). Those CD4+ T cells from the unexposed donor predate the COVID-19 pandemic (2011-2018). Oncomine TCR Beta short-read sequencing was applied to DNA from cultured CD4+ T cells. TCRdb reprocessed the PCR reads with MiXCR, giving one entry per CDR3 protein. The repertoire consists of around 7,000 distinct CDR3 sequences, with 45% to 55% occurring once and the leading ten covering under 55%. The antigens of these receptors remain unknown. Sequenced sample: CD4+ T cells from blood, cultured in vitro. The receptors originated from a human donor in good health.

The V and J genes are TRBV19 and TRBJ2-3; D possibly matches TRBD1 or TRBD2 (5 bases each). Germline CDR1 is LNHDA and CDR2 is SQIVND (reference sequence). Trimming took off 6 bases at V and 0 bases at J, with 10 bases between the two ends. This CDR3 has 14 amino acids. This CDR3 reads CASRTGGSTDTQYF. DNA for the CDR3: TGTGCCAGTAGAACTGGGGGAAGCACAGATACGCAGTATTTT.

The chain recombines TRBV7-2 with TRBJ2-1; either TRBD1 or TRBD2 may fit D (5 bases each). CDR1 SGHTA and CDR2 FQGNSA come from the germline V gene. V was pared by 2 bases and J by 6 bases, with 23 bases between. The length of the CDR3 is 18 residues. CDR3 residues: CASSLIMRSWGRPNEQFF. The CDR3 DNA sequence: TGTGCCAGCAGCTTAATAATGAGGTCTTGGGGACGGCCCAATGAGCAGTTCTTC.

This clonotype has just one count. The rearrangement links TRBV5-4 to TRBJ2-2, with D unclear. This CDR3 contains 16 residues. Per germline, CDR1 SGHNT and CDR2 YYREEE (reference sequence). Trimming removed 0 bases from V and 0 bases from J, with 9 bases in between. Here the CDR3 DNA reads TGTGCCAGCAGCTTGGTGGCTACAGCGAACACCGGGGAGCTGTTTTTT. This codes for CASSLVATANTGELFF.

CDR3: CASGGFGGNTEAFF. CDR3 coding DNA: TGTGCCAGTGGGGGTTTTGGCGGGAACACTGAAGCTTTCTTT. The chain joins TRBV6-1 to TRBJ1-1; a weak D match, TRBD1 (5 bases). Germline CDR1 and CDR2: MNHNS and SASEGT. Trimming removed 9 bases at V and 1 base at J, with 15 bases between. The length of the CDR3 is 14 residues.

This clonotype was observed a few times. As DNA, the CDR3 is TGTGCCACCAGCCGCTCATTAGCGGGGGGGCCGGACGGGGAGCTGTTTTTT. It encodes CATSRSLAGGPDGELFF. The chain carries TRBV15 and TRBJ2-2; 11 bases fit TRBD2. This CDR3 is built from 17 residues. Germline trimming cut 5 bases from V and 7 bases from J; bases unmatched to any gene: 12. CDR1 is LNHNV, CDR2 YYDKDF, per germline (reference sequence). The full variable domain, rest sourced from reference TRBV15 and TRBJ2-2, is DAMVIQNPRYQVTQFGKPVTLSCSQTLNHNVMYWYQQKSSQAPKLLFHYYDKDFNNEADTPDNFQSRRPNTSFCFLDIRSPGLGDTAMYLCATSRSLAGGPDGELFFGEGSRLTVL.

The chain has TRBV6-5 and TRBJ1-1, with no clear D. The CDR3 spans 14 residues. Germline lookup yields CDR1 MNHEY and CDR2 SVGAGI. V was pared by 2 bases and J by 0 bases, with 7 bases between. The CDR3 DNA reads TGTGCCAGCAGTTACCACGGCATGAACACTGAAGCTTTCTTT. Translation: CASSYHGMNTEAFF.

This sequence joins TRBV6-1 and TRBJ1-3; TRBD1 is a possible D gene (6 bases). Trimming took 5 bases from V and 7 from J, leaving 12 bases between them. This CDR3 is built from 13 residues. CDR1 is MNHNS and CDR2 is SASEGT in the germline V gene. CDR3 sequence (DNA): TGTGCCAGCAGTATGGACAGCGGGAACACCATATATTTT. Protein sequence: CASSMDSGNTIYF.

CDR3 DNA sequence: TGTGCCAGCAGCTTGAGTGTAGGGGGCCTCGTAAACAATGAGCAGTTCTTC. This codes for CASSLSVGGLVNNEQFF. The V and J genes are TRBV5-4 and TRBJ2-1, with 7 bases fitting TRBD1. J gave up 5 bases and V 1 base, and 12 bases lay outside the gene matches. Germline assignment: CDR1 SGHNT and CDR2 YYREEE (reference sequence). The CDR3 sequence is 17 residues long.

This clonotype was recorded a few times. The chain combines TRBV6-1 with TRBJ1-1; 9 positions agree with TRBD1. The germline V gene encodes CDR1 MNHNS and CDR2 SASEGT. The CDR3 is made up of 13 amino acids. Germline trimming cut 5 bases from V and 11 bases from J; bases unmatched to any gene: 9. The CDR3 here is CASSPGTGREAFF. The CDR3 DNA sequence: TGTGCCAGCAGTCCCGGGACAGGGAGAGAGGCTTTCTTT.

The chain carries TRBV19 and TRBJ2-3, with a weak D call TRBD1 (6 bases). Germline CDR1 is LNHDA and CDR2 is SQIVND (reference sequence). CDR3 length: 15 amino acids. Trimming cost V 9 bases and J 2 bases, with 18 bases left between them. The CDR3 is CASRSQGRNTDTQYF. The CDR3 DNA reads TGTGCCAGCAGGTCCCAGGGGCGAAACACAGATACGCAGTATTTT.

The chain combines TRBV6-5 with TRBJ2-7; D not certain. The CDR3 length is 15 residues. The V gene's germline CDR1 is MNHEY and CDR2 SVGAGI. Trimming shortened V by 0 bases and J by 1 base, and 10 bases separated the two germline ends. The CDR3 coding sequence is TGTGCCAGCAGTTACTCGGGCGGCAGGTCCTACGAGCAGTACTTC. This codes for CASSYSGGRSYEQYF.

This clonotype was counted between two and nine times. This chain connects TRBV6-2 or TRBV6-3 to TRBJ2-5; D remains unclear. Per germline, CDR1 MNHEY and CDR2 SVGEGT. V shed 4 bases and J shed 5 bases, with 14 bases lying between them. This CDR3 comprises 14 residues. This chain's CDR3 is CASSSFAVGETQYF. The CDR3 DNA follows: TGTGCCAGCAGTTCTTTCGCGGTAGGGGAGACCCAGTACTTC.

The V and J genes are TRBV20-1 and TRBJ2-7; D unresolved. The CDR3 totals 14 residues. V lost 3 bases and J lost 2, with 14 bases in between. Germline CDR1 and CDR2: DFQATT and SNEGSKA (reference sequence). CDR3 sequence (DNA): TGCAGTGCTAGTCTCCATAACTTAGCCTACGAGCAGTACTTC. As protein: CSASLHNLAYEQYF.

CDR3 coding DNA: TGTGCCAGCAGTCACAGGAGCGACGAGCAGTACTTC. Its protein is CASSHRSDEQYF. The chain links TRBV6-2 or TRBV6-3 to TRBJ2-7; maybe TRBD1 (5 bases). The CDR3 covers 12 residues. Germline-derived CDR1 and CDR2 are MNHEY and SVGEGT. The V end lost 5 bases, the J end lost 5 bases, and 10 bases lay between the germline ends.

This clonotype was picked up a small number of times. The chain combines TRBV27 with TRBJ1-5; D unresolved. In germline, CDR1 is MNHEY, CDR2 SMNVEV (reference sequence). The CDR3 totals 15 residues. V lost 0 bases and J 4 bases, leaving 10 bases between the germline ends. CDR3 nucleotides: TGTGCCAGCAGTTTATCGTATGACACTAATCAGCCCCAGCATTTT. It translates to CASSLSYDTNQPQHF.

The chain employs TRBV6-1 and TRBJ1-1; D possibly corresponds to TRBD1 (6 bases). Per germline, CDR1 MNHNS and CDR2 SASEGT. V was trimmed by 6 bases and J by 7 bases, leaving 18 bases between them. This CDR3 comprises 14 residues. CDR3 sequence reads: CASSSPGGGGEAFF. CDR3 coding DNA: TGTGCCAGCAGCTCTCCCGGGGGGGGCGGTGAAGCTTTCTTT.

V usage is TRBV11-2 and J usage is TRBJ1-2; D ambiguous. Germline CDR1 SGHAT, CDR2 FQNNGV. Trimming took off 2 bases at V and 0 bases at J, with 10 bases between the two ends. This CDR3 spans 15 amino acids. The CDR3 region has the DNA TGTGCCAGCAGCTTAACAACCTCAGCTAACTATGGCTACACCTTC. Translation gives CASSLTTSANYGYTF.

V and J are TRBV7-2 and TRBJ1-5, with TRBD1 identical over 11 bases. Germline V CDR1 and CDR2: SGHTA, FQGNSA. The ends lost 4 bases at V and 2 bases at J; junction bases unmatched: 10. This CDR3 comprises 18 residues. CDR3 loop: CASSSRTGGPSGNQPQHF. The CDR3 bases are TGTGCCAGCAGCTCTCGGACAGGGGGCCCTTCGGGCAATCAGCCCCAGCATTTT.

In its sample, this clonotype was seen a few times. The rearrangement links TRBV6-4 to TRBJ2-1, with D uncertain. The germline CDR1 and CDR2 sequences are MRHNA and SNTAGT. V lost 3 bases and J lost 0, with 21 bases in between. The CDR3 length is 19 residues. CDR3 loop: CASSEPPRGAPSSYNEQFF. The CDR3 bases are TGTGCCAGCAGTGAACCCCCGCGAGGAGCGCCGAGCTCCTACAATGAGCAGTTCTTC.

The chain is built from TRBV11-2 and TRBJ2-2, with D unresolved. Trimming shortened V by 1 base and J by 1 base, and 10 bases separated the two germline ends. This CDR3 is 16 amino acids long. Germline CDR1 is SGHAT and CDR2 is FQNNGV. CDR3 region: CASSLGRTLNTGELFF. The CDR3 DNA follows: TGTGCCAGCAGCTTAGGACGGACCTTGAACACCGGGGAGCTGTTTTTT.

The genes are TRBV6-1 and TRBJ1-2, with TRBD1 as a possible D gene (5 bases). This CDR3 comprises 13 residues. Germline V gene lookup returns CDR1 MNHNS and CDR2 SASEGT. V was clipped by 0 bases and J by 14 bases, with 16 bases between them. The CDR3 sequence is CASSEASQGPRTF. The CDR3 DNA reads as TGTGCCAGCAGTGAAGCTAGCCAGGGCCCCAGAACCTTC.

The chain recombines TRBV24-1 with TRBJ1-5; no definite D call. CDR3 length equals 15 residues. Trimming stripped 1 base from V and 7 bases from J, with 13 bases between. From germline, CDR1 is KGHDR and CDR2 SFDVKD. The CDR3 bases are TGTGCCACCAGTGATTTCCGGGATAGCGAACAGCCCCAGCATTTT. As protein: CATSDFRDSEQPQHF.

This clonotype was recorded once. The rearrangement joins TRBV5-6 to TRBJ1-1; TRBD1 aligns across 10 bases. Germline trimming cut 5 bases from V and 0 bases from J; bases unmatched to any gene: 13. This CDR3 region has 18 residues. Germline CDR1 SGHDT, CDR2 YYEEEE. The CDR3 loop is CASRATKDRGMMNTEAFF. The CDR3 nucleotides read TGTGCCAGCAGGGCAACAAAGGACAGGGGGATGATGAACACTGAAGCTTTCTTT. The full variable domain, its missing parts supplied by reference TRBV5-6 and TRBJ1-1, is DAGVTQSPTHLIKTRGQQVTLRCSPKSGHDTVSWYQQALGQGPQFIFQYYEEEERQRGNFPDRFSGHQFPNYSSELNVNALLLGDSALYLCASRATKDRGMMNTEAFFGQGTRLTVV.

J is TRBJ1-4 and V is TRBV10-1; D unresolved. This CDR3 region has 12 residues. Germline CDR1 reads WNHNN; CDR2 reads SYGVQD (reference sequence). Trimming pared 5 bases from V and 5 bases from J, leaving 6 bases between. The CDR3 protein is CASSMGNEKLFF. The CDR3 bases are TGCGCCAGCAGTATGGGGAATGAAAAACTGTTTTTT.

This clonotype has just a few counts. The rearrangement joins TRBV6-2 or TRBV6-3 to TRBJ2-3, with D unclear. This CDR3 comprises 14 residues. Germline assignment: CDR1 MNHEY and CDR2 SVGEGT. Deletions cut 8 bases from V and 6 bases from J, with 18 bases between. CDR3 nucleotide sequence: TGTGCCAGCGGACCAATAACATTAGGCGATACGCAGTATTTT. Residues: CASGPITLGDTQYF.

This chain joins TRBV25-1 and TRBJ2-5; TRBD2 aligns across 9 bases. The CDR3 sequence is 16 residues long. In germline, CDR1 is MGHDK, CDR2 SYGVNS. V was clipped by 0 bases and J by 4 bases; unmatched bases: 6. The CDR3 bases are TGTGCCAGCAGTGAATATTGGCTAGCGGGGAGAGAGACCCAGTACTTC. Amino acids: CASSEYWLAGRETQYF.

V is TRBV6-2 or TRBV6-3 and J is TRBJ2-6; the D call may be TRBD1 or TRBD2 (5 bases each). V was cut by 4 bases and J by 0 bases, with 10 bases left in between. CDR1 and CDR2 from the germline V gene are MNHEY and SVGEGT. The CDR3 has 16 residues. The CDR3 DNA is TGTGCCAGCAGTTCGGGACGGTACTCTGGGGCCAACGTCCTGACTTTC. This encodes CASSSGRYSGANVLTF.

This chain uses TRBV20-1 with TRBJ1-5; perhaps TRBD1 as D (5 bases). The V and J ends lost 3 bases and 7 bases respectively, with 13 bases between them. Germline loops: CDR1 DFQATT, CDR2 SNEGSKA (reference sequence). The CDR3 runs to 13 residues. CDR3 sequence reads: CSASTSKGQPQHF. The DNA of the CDR3 is TGCAGTGCTAGTACCTCGAAGGGGCAGCCCCAGCATTTT.

CDR3 amino acids: CASRGRDRGRAFF. CDR3 sequence (DNA): TGTGCCAGCAGGGGCCGGGACAGGGGGCGAGCTTTCTTT. The chain links TRBV6-1 to TRBJ1-1; 12 bases are shared with TRBD1. From germline, CDR1 is MNHNS and CDR2 SASEGT. Germline trimming cut 6 bases from V and 10 bases from J; bases unmatched to any gene: 6. The CDR3 has 13 amino acids.

In this sample, this clonotype turned up once. The V call is TRBV2, the J call TRBJ2-3, with 9 positions matching TRBD2. Germline trimming cut 6 bases from V and 4 bases from J; bases unmatched to any gene: 11. This CDR3 region has 16 residues. Per the germline V gene, CDR1 is SNHLY and CDR2 is FYNNEI. The CDR3 DNA reads TGTGCCAGCAGGGACTACTTAGCGGGAGTTTCAGATACGCAGTATTTT. The encoded protein is CASRDYLAGVSDTQYF.